The T cell receptor beta chain described here comes from a study of cytomegalovirus exposure and HLA in healthy donors. The V and J ends lost 3 bases and 5 bases respectively, with 14 bases between them. Germline values: CDR1 KGHSH, CDR2 LQKENI. This CDR3 spans 14 amino acids. About this clone itself: Its antigen is unidentified.

Both 60 Vbeta primers and 13 Jbeta primers went into the PCR. Produced via immunoSEQ multiplex PCR; TCRdb's table is partial and in-frame only. The sample has 200,000 or so clones; roughly four fifths are singletons. Study-level findings and limits: It emerged from a later analysis that several of the most significant clusters appeared to be linked to common viral pathogens.

The chain links TRBV18 to TRBJ2-7; D ambiguous. The source is a woman in her fifties or sixties in good health and CMV-seropositive. The sequencing sample was made of PBMCs. CDR3 nucleotides: TGTGCCAGCTCACCCGCGCGGAATAAGGACGAGCAGTACTTC. It codes for CASSPARNKDEQYF.